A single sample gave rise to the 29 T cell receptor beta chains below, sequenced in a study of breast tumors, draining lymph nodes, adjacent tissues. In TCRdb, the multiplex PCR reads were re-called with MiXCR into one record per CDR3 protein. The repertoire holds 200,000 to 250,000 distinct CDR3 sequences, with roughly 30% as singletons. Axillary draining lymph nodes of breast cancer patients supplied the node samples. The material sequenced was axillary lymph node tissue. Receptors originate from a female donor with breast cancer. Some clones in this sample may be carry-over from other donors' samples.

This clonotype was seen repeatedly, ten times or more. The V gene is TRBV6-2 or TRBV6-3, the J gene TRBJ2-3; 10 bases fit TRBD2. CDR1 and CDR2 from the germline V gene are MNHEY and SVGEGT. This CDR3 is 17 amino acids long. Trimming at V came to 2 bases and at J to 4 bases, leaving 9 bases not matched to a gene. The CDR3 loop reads CASSYGWSSGRSDTQYF. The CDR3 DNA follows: TGTGCCAGCAGTTACGGTTGGTCTAGCGGGAGATCAGATACGCAGTATTTT.

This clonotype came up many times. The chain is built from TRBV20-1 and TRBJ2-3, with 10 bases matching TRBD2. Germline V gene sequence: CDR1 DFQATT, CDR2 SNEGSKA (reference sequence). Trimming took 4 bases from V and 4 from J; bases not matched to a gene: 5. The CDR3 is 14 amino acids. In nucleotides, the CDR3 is TGCAGTGCTACACTAGCGGGAAGGTCAGATACGCAGTATTTT. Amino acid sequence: CSATLAGRSDTQYF.

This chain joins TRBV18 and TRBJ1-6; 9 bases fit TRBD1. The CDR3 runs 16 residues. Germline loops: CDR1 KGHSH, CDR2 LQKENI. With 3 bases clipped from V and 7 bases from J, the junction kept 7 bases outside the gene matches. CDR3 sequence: CASSPPLTGGNSPLHF. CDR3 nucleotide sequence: TGTGCCAGCTCACCGCCCTTAACAGGGGGCAATTCACCCCTCCACTTT.

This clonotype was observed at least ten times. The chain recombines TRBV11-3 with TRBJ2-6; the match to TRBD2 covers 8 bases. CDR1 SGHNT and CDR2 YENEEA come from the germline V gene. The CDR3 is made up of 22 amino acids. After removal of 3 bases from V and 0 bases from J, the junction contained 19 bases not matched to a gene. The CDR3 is CASSFREISSAGEGSGANVLTF. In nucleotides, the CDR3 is TGTGCCAGCAGCTTTAGAGAGATCTCCTCAGCGGGAGAGGGCTCTGGGGCCAACGTCCTGACTTTC.

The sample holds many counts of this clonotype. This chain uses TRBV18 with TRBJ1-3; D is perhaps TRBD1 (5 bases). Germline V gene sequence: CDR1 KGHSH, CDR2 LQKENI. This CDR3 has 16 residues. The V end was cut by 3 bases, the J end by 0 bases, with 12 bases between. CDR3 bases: TGTGCCAGCTCACCCCGTCGAGACAGCTCTGGAAACACCATATATTTT. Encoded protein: CASSPRRDSSGNTIYF.

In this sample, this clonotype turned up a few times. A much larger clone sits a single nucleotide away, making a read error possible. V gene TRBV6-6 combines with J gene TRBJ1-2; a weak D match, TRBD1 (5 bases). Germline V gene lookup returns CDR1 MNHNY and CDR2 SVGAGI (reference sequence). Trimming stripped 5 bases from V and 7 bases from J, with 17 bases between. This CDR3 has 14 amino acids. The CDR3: CASSQGGSRVGYTF. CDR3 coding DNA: TGTGCCAGCAGTCAGGGCGGCTCGAGGGTTGGCTACACCTTC.

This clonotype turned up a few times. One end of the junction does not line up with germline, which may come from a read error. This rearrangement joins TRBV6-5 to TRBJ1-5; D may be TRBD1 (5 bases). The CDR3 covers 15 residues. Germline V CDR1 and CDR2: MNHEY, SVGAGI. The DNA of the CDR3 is TGTGCCAGCAGTCACTCGATGGGGGGTGGTCAGCCCCAGCATTTT. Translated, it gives CASSHSMGGGQPQHF.

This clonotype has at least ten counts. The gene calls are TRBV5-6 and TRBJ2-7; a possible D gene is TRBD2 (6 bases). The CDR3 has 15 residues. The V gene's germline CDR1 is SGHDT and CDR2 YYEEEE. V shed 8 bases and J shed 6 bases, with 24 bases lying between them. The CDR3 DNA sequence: TGTGCCAGTTTTAGGAGGGCCGGGAATGTCGCCGAGCAGTACTTC. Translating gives CASFRRAGNVAEQYF.

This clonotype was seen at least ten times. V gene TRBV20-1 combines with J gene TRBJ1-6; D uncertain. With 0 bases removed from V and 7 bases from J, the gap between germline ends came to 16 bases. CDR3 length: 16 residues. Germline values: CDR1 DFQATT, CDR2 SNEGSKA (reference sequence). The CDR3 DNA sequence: TGCAGTGCTAGAGACCCCGGAGGTGGGAGGAATTCACCCCTCCACTTT. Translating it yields CSARDPGGGRNSPLHF.

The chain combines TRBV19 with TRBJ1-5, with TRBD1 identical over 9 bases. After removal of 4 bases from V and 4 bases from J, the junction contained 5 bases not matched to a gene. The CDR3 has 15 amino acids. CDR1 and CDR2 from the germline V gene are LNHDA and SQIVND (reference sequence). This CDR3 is CASSRDRAPNQPQHF. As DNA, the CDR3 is TGTGCCAGTAGTAGGGACAGGGCGCCAAATCAGCCCCAGCATTTT.

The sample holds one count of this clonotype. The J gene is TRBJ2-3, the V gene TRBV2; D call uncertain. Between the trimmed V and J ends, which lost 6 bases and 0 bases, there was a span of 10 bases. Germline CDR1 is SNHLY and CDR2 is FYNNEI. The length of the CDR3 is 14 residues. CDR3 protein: CASSRLRSTDTQYF. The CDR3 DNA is TGTGCCAGCAGCCGACTCAGAAGCACAGATACGCAGTATTTT.

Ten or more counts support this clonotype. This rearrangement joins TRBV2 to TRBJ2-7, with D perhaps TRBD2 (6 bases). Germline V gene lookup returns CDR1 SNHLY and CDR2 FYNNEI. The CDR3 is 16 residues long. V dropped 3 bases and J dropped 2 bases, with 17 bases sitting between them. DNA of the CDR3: TGTGCCAGCAGTGAGGTCCGCGGGACCGTACCCTACGAGCAGTACTTC. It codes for CASSEVRGTVPYEQYF.

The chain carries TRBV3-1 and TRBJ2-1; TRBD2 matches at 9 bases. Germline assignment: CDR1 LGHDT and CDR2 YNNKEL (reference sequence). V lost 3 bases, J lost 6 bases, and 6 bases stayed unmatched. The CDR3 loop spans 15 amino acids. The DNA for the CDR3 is TGTGCCAGCAGCCAGCCGCGGGAGGGGGGCAATGAGCAGTTCTTC. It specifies CASSQPREGGNEQFF.

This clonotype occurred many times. CDR3 DNA sequence: TGTGCCACCAGCAGAGGGGGGTTAGCGGGAGCCGGGATCTACGAGCAGTACTTC. The encoded protein is CATSRGGLAGAGIYEQYF. The rearrangement joins TRBV15 to TRBJ2-7, with TRBD2 matching 9 bases. The CDR3 sequence is 18 residues long. Germline V CDR1 and CDR2: LNHNV, YYDKDF (reference sequence). With V trimmed by 1 base and J by 3 bases, 13 bases remained unmatched.

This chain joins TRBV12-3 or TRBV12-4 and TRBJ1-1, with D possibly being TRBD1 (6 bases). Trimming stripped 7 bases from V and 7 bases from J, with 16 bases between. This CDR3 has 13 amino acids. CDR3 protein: CASTLTGPDEAFF. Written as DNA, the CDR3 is TGTGCCAGCACCCTCACAGGGCCAGATGAAGCTTTCTTT.

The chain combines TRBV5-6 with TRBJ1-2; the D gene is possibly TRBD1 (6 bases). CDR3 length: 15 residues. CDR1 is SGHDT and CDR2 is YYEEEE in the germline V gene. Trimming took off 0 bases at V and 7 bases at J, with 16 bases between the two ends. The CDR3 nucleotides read TGTGCCAGCAGCTTGGCGGGAGGGGGGTGGGGTGGCTACACCTTC. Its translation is CASSLAGGGWGGYTF.

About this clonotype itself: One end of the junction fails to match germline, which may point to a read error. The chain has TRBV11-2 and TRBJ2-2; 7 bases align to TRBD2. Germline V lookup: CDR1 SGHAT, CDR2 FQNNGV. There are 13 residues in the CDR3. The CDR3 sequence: CASRAGLTGEPFF. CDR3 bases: TGTGCCAGCAGAGCGGGGCTAACCGGGGAGCCGTTTTTT. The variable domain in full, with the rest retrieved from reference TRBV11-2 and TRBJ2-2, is EAGVAQSPRYKIIEKRQSVAFWCNPISGHATLYWYQQILGQGPKLLIQFQNNGVVDDSQLPKDRFSAERLKGVDSTLKIQPAKLEDSAVYLCASRAGLTGEPFFGEGSRLTVL.

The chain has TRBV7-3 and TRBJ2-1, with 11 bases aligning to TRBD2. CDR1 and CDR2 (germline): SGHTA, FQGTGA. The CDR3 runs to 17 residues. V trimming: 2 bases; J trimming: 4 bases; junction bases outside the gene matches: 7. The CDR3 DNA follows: TGTGCCAGCAGCTTACAGACCCGACTAGCGGGATACAATGAGCAGTTCTTC. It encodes CASSLQTRLAGYNEQFF.

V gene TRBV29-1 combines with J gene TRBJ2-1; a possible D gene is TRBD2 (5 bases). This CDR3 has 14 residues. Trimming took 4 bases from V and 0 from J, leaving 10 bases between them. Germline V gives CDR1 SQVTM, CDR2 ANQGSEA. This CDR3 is CSVASISSYNEQFF. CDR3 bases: TGCAGCGTTGCTAGCATAAGCTCCTACAATGAGCAGTTCTTC.

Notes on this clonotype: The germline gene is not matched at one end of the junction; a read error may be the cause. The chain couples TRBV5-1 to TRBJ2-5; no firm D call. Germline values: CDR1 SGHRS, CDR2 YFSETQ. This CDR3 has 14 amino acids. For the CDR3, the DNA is TGCGCCAGCAGCTTGTGGGCCGCGCAAGACACCCAGTACTTC. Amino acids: CASSLWAAQDTQYF.

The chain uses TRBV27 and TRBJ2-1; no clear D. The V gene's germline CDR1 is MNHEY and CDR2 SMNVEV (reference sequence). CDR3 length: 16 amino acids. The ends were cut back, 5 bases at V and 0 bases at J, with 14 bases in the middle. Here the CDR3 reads CASSLVAVSSYNEQFF. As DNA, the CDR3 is TGTGCCAGCAGTCTAGTCGCGGTGAGCTCCTACAATGAGCAGTTCTTC.

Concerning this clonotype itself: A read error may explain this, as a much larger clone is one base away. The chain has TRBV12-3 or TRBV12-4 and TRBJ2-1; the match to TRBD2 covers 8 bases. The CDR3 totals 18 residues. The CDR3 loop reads CASSFPRGSGIAYNEQSF. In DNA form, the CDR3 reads TGTGCCAGCAGCTTCCCCCGCGGTAGCGGGATCGCCTACAATGAGCAGTCCTTC.

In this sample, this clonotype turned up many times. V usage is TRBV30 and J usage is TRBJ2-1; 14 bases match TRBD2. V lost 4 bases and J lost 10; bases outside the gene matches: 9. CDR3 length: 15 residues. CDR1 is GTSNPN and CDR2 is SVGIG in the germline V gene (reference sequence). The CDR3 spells CAWTGTSGSTGEQFF. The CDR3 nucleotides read TGTGCCTGGACCGGGACTAGCGGGAGTACAGGGGAGCAGTTCTTC.

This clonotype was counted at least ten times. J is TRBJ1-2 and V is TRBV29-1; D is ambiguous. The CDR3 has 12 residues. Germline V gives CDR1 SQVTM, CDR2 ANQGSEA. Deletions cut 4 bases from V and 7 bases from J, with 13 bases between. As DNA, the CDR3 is TGCAGCGTTGGGGCAGGTCTGGGTGGCTACACCTTC. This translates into CSVGAGLGGYTF. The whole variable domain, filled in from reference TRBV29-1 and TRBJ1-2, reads SAVISQKPSRDICQRGTSLTIQCQVDSQVTMMFWYRQQPGQSLTLIATANQGSEATYESGFVIDKFPISRPNLTFSTLTVSNMSPEDSSIYLCSVGAGLGGYTFGSGTRLTVV.

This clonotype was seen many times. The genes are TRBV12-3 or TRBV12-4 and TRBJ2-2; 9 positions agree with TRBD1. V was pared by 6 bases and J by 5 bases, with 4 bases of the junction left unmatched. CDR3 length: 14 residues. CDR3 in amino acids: CASRTGQGTGELFF. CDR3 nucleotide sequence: TGTGCCAGCAGAACTGGACAGGGGACCGGGGAGCTGTTTTTT.

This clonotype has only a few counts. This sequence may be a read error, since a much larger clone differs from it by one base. The CDR3 loop is CASSIAGSRLDEQFF. CDR3 DNA: TGTGCCAGTAGTATAGCGGGAAGTCGATTGGATGAGCAGTTCTTC. This chain joins TRBV19 and TRBJ2-1, with D tentatively TRBD2 (5 bases). This CDR3 region has 15 residues. V gave up 1 base and J gave up 8 bases, with 15 bases separating them. Germline-derived CDR1 and CDR2 are LNHDA and SQIVND (reference sequence).

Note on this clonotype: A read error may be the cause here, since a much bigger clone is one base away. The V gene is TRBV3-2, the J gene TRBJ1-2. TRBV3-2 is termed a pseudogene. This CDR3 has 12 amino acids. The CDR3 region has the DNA TGTGTCAGCCGGGCCGAGCCCTATGGCTACACCTTC. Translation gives CVSRAEPYGYTF.

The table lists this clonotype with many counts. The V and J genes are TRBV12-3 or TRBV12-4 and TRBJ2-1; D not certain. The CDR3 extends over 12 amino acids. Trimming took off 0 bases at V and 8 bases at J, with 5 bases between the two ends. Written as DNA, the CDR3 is TGTGCCAGCAGTTTAGCAGGGTATGAGCAGTTCTTC. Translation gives CASSLAGYEQFF.

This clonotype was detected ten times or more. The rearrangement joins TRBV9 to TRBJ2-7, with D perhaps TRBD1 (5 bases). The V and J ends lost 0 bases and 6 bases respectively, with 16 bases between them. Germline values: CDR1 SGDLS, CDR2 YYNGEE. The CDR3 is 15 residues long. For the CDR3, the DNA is TGTGCCAGCAGCGTAGGTGCAGGGTTCAGTGGCGAGCAGTACTTC. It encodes CASSVGAGFSGEQYF. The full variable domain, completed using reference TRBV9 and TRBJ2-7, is DSGVTQTPKHLITATGQRVTLRCSPRSGDLSVYWYQQSLDQGLQFLIQYYNGEERAKGNILERFSAQQFPDLHSELNLSSLELGDSALYFCASSVGAGFSGEQYFGPGTRLTVT.